A single sample is the source of the 4 T cell receptor beta chains below, sequenced in a study of OX40 agonist ivuxolimab in advanced cancers. Generated by immunoSEQ multiplex PCR, the TCRdb table keeps only in-frame clones and is missing some. The data show 70,000 to 95,000 clones, more than 70% seen once. The input for sequencing was CD4+ or CD8+ T cells sorted from blood, taken in a trial of the OX40 agonist ivuxolimab. These TCRs come from an adult with an advanced solid tumor such as melanoma, head and neck, liver or kidney cancer.

V is TRBV28 and J is TRBJ2-3; perhaps TRBD1 as D (5 bases). This CDR3 spans 16 amino acids. V gave up 5 bases and J gave up 2 bases, with 17 bases separating them. Germline-derived CDR1 and CDR2 are MDHEN and SYDVKM. This chain's CDR3 is CASSPTPGALTDTQYF. CDR3 bases: TGTGCCAGCAGTCCCACCCCTGGGGCACTCACAGATACGCAGTATTTT.

This chain uses TRBV7-2 with TRBJ2-2, with a weak D call TRBD2 (7 bases). The CDR3 length is 15 residues. Germline loops: CDR1 SGHTA, CDR2 FQGNSA. The V and J ends lost 5 bases and 4 bases respectively, with 14 bases between them. CDR3 in DNA: TGTGCCAGCAGCCCGGGGGGCGCGGGCACCGGGGAGCTGTTTTTT. Translated: CASSPGGAGTGELFF.

The rearrangement joins TRBV28 to TRBJ1-1, with D possibly matching TRBD1 (6 bases). Per germline, CDR1 MDHEN and CDR2 SYDVKM. V was pared by 3 bases and J by 5 bases, with 13 bases between. CDR3 length: 14 amino acids. Here the CDR3 reads CASSFLTGKTEAFF. DNA for the CDR3: TGTGCCAGCAGTTTCCTGACAGGAAAGACTGAAGCTTTCTTT.

DNA for the CDR3: TGCAGCGTTAAGTCAGGCGCATGGGGCGAGCAGTACTTC. Translation gives CSVKSGAWGEQYF. The gene calls are TRBV29-1 and TRBJ2-7; no firm D call. The V end lost 5 bases, the J end lost 6 bases, and 17 bases lay between the germline ends. Germline-derived CDR1 and CDR2 are SQVTM and ANQGSEA. This CDR3 comprises 13 residues.